This TCR beta chain is from a study of CD8 T cell repertoires and HIV-1 epitope variants. This clone rates as large. What it binds is not known. Some clones are missing from TCRdb's copy, which holds only in-frame ones; the method was immunoSEQ multiplex PCR. Among about 5,200 clones listed, roughly 69% were seen once. The germline V gene has CDR1 MDHEN and CDR2 SYDVKM. V lost 10 bases, J lost 1 base, and 16 bases lay in between. The CDR3 loop spans 14 amino acids. V usage is TRBV28 and J usage is TRBJ1-1; D is possibly TRBD1 (6 bases). The sample consisted of cultured CD8+ T cells derived from PBMCs. This TCR was sampled from a male donor with HIV. This CDR3 reads CATFPTGSNTEAFF. For the CDR3, the DNA is TGTGCCACCTTTCCGACAGGCTCGAACACTGAAGCTTTCTTT.